The sequence of this TCR beta chain was determined in a study of blood T cell repertoires in COVID-19. About the study: The study drew acute and convalescent COVID-19 samples from the United States, Italy and Spain.

The V end was cut by 6 bases, the J end by 1 base, with 15 bases between. The CDR3 is 15 residues long. Germline loops: CDR1 MNHEY, CDR2 SVGAGI. Data came from immunoSEQ multiplex PCR; TCRdb stores just in-frame clones and leaves some out. The sample carries about 94,000 clones, more than 70% recorded once. This clonotype was sampled from a human donor with acute or convalescent COVID-19. The donor label of this sample is uncertain. The chain has TRBV6-5 and TRBJ1-1; a possible D gene is TRBD1 (6 bases). Sequencing was done on a sample of peripheral blood. The CDR3 DNA reads TGTGCCAGCAGAGGGTACAGGGCGGAGAACACTGAAGCTTTCTTT. This sequence encodes CASRGYRAENTEAFF.